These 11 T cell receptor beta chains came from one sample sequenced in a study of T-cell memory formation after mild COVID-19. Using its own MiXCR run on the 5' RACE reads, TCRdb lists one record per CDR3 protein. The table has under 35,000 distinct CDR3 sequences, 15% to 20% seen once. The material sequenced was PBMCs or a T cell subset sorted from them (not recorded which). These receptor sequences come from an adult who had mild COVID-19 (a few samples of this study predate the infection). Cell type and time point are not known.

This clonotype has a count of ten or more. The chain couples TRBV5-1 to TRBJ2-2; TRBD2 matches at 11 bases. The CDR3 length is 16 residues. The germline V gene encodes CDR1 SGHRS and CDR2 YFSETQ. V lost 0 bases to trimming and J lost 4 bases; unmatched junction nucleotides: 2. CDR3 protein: CASSLGTSGLTGELFF. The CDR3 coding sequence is TGCGCCAGCAGCTTGGGGACTAGCGGGCTCACCGGGGAGCTGTTTTTT.

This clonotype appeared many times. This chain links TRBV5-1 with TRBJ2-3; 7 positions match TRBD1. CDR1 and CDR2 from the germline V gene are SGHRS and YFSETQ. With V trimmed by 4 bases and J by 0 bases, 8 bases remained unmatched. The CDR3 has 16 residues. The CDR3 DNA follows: TGCGCCAGCAGCATCGGGACAGACACTAGCACAGATACGCAGTATTTT. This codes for CASSIGTDTSTDTQYF.

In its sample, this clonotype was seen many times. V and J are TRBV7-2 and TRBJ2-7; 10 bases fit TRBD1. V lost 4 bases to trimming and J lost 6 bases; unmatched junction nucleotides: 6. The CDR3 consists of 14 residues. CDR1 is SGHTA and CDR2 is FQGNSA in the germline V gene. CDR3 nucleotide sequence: TGTGCCAGCAGCTGGGGACAGGGGAATCGCGAGCAGTACTTC. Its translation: CASSWGQGNREQYF.

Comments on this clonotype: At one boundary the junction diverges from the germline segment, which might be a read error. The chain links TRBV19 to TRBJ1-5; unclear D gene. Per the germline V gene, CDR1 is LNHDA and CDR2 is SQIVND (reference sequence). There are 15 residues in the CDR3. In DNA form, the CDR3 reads TGTGACAGTAAGGAGGGTAGATATAGCAATCAGCCCCAGCATTTT. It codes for CDSKEGRYSNQPQHF.

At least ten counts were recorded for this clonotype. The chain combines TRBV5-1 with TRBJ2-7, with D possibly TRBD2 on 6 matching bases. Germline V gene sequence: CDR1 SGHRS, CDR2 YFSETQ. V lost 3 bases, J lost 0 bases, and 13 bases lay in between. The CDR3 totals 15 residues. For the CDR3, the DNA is TGCGCCAGCAGCTCTTCTCGGGGGAGCTCCTACGAGCAGTACTTC. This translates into CASSSSRGSSYEQYF. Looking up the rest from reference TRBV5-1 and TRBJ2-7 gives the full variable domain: KAGVTQTPRYLIKTRGQQVTLSCSPISGHRSVSWYQQTPGQGLQFLFEYFSETQRNKGNFPGRFSGRQFSNSRSEMNVSTLELGDSALYLCASSSSRGSSYEQYFGPGTRLTVT.

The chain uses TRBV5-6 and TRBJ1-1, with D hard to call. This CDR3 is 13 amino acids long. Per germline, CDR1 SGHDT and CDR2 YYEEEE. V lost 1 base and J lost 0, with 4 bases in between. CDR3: CASSLPMNTEAFF. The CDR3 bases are TGTGCCAGCAGCTTGCCCATGAACACTGAAGCTTTCTTT. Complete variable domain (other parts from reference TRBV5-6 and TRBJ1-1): DAGVTQSPTHLIKTRGQQVTLRCSPKSGHDTVSWYQQALGQGPQFIFQYYEEEERQRGNFPDRFSGHQFPNYSSELNVNALLLGDSALYLCASSLPMNTEAFFGQGTRLTVV.

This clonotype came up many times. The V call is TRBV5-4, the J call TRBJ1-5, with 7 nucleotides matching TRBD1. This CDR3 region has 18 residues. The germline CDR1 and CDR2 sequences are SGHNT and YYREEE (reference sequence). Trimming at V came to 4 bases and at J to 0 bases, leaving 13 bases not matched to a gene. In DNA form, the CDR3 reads TGTGCCAGCAGCCTAGGGACAGCGCATCAATATAGCAATCAGCCCCAGCATTTT. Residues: CASSLGTAHQYSNQPQHF.

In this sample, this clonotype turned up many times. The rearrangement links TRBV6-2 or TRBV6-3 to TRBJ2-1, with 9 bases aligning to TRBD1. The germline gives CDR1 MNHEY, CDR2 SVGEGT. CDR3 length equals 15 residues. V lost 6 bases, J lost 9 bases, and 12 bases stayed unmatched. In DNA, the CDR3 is TGTGCCAGCAGCACCGGGACAGGGAGGTGGAGTGAGCAGTTCTTC. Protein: CASSTGTGRWSEQFF.

The CDR3 here is CASSPQTGYDTEAFF. The CDR3 DNA reads as TGTGCCAGCTCACCACAGACGGGATACGACACTGAAGCTTTCTTT. The chain uses TRBV18 and TRBJ1-1, with D uncertain. The length of the CDR3 is 15 residues. CDR1 and CDR2 from the germline V gene are KGHSH and LQKENI. Trimming left V 1 base short and J 3 bases short, with 12 bases between. The whole variable domain, remainder taken from reference TRBV18 and TRBJ1-1, is NAGVMQNPRHLVRRRGQEARLRCSPMKGHSHVYWYRQLPEEGLKFMVYLQKENIIDESGMPKERFSAEFPKEGPSILRIQQVVRGDSAAYFCASSPQTGYDTEAFFGQGTRLTVV.

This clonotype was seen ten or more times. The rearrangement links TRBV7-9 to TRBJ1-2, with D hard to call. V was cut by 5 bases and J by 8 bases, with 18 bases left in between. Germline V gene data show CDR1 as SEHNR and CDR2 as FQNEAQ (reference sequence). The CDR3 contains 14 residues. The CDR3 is CASSRKIGKGGYTF. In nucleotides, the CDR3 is TGTGCCAGCAGCCGAAAGATAGGGAAGGGCGGCTACACCTTC.

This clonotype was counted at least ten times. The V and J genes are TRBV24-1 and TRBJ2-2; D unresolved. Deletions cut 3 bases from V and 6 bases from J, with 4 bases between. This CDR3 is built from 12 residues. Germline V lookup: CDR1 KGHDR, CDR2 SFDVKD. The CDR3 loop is CATSDGPGELFF. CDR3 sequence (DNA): TGTGCCACCAGTGATGGTCCCGGGGAGCTGTTTTTT.